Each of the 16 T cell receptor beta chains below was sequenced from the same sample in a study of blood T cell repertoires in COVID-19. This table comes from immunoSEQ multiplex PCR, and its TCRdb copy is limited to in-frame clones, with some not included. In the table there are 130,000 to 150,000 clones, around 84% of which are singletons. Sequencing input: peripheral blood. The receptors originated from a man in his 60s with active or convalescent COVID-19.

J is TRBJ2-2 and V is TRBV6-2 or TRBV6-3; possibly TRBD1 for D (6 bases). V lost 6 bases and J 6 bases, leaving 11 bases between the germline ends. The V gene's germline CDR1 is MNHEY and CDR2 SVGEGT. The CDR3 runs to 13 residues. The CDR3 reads CASSFKGAGELFF. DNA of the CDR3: TGTGCCAGCAGCTTTAAGGGGGCCGGGGAGCTGTTTTTT.

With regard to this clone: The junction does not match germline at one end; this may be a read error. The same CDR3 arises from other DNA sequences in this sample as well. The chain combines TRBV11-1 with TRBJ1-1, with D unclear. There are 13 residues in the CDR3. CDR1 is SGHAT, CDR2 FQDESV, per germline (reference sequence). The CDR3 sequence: CASSFRGATEAFF. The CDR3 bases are TGTGCCAGCAGCTTCCGGGGTGCAACTGAAGCCTTCTTT.

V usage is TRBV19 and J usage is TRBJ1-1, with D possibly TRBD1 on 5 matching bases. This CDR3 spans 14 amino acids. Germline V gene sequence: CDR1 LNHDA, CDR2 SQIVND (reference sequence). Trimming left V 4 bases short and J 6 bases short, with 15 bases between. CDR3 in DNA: TGTGCCAGTAGTACCTCCGGGGGAAACCCTGAAGCTTTCTTT. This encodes CASSTSGGNPEAFF.

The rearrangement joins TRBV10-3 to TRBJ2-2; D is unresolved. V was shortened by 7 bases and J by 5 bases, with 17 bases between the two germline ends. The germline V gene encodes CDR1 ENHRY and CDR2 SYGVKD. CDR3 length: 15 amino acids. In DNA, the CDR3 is TGTGCCATCACCCAAGGCCGCGTCGGGACCGGGGAGCTGTTTTTT. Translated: CAITQGRVGTGELFF.

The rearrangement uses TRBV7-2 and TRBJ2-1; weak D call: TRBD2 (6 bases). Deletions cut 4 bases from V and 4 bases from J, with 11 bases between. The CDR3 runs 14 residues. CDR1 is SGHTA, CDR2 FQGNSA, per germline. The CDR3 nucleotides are TGTGCCAGCAGCTGGCGGGACTTTTACAATGAGCAGTTCTTC. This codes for CASSWRDFYNEQFF.

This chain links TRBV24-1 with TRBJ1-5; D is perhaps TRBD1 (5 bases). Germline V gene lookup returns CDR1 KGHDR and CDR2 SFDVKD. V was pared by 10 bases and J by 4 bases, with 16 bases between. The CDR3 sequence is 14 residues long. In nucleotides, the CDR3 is TGTGCCACGAGCAGGGCAGATTCAAATCAGCCCCAGCATTTT. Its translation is CATSRADSNQPQHF.

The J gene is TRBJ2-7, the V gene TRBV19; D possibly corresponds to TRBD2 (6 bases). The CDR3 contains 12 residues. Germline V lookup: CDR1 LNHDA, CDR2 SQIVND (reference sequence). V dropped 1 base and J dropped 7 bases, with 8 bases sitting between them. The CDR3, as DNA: TGTGCCAGTAGTATAGGAAGCGGGGAGCAGTACTTC. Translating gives CASSIGSGEQYF.

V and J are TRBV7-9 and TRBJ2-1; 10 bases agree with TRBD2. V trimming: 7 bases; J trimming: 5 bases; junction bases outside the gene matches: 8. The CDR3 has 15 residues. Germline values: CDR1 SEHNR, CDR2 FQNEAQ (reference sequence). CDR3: CASTWTSGNDNEQFF. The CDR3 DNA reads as TGTGCCAGCACCTGGACTAGCGGTAACGACAATGAGCAGTTCTTC. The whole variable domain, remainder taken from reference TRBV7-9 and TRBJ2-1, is DTGVSQNPRHKITKRGQNVTFRCDPISEHNRLYWYRQTLGQGPEFLTYFQNEAQLEKSRLLSDRFSAERPKGSFSTLEIQRTEQGDSAMYLCASTWTSGNDNEQFFGPGTRLTVL.

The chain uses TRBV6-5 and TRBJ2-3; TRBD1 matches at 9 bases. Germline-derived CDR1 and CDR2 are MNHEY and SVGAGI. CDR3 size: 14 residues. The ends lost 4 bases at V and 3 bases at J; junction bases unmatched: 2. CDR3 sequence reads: CASSWTGETDTQYF. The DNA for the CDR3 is TGTGCCAGCAGTTGGACAGGGGAAACAGATACGCAGTATTTT.

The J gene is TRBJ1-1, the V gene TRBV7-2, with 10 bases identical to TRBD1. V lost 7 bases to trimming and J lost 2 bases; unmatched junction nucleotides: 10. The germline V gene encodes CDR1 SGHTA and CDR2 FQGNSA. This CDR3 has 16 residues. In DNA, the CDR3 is TGTGCCAGCAACGAAGACAGGGGGCGCATAAACACTGAAGCTTTCTTT. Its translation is CASNEDRGRINTEAFF.

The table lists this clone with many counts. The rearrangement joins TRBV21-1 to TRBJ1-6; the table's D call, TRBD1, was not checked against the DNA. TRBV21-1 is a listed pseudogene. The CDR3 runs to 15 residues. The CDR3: CASSLNNRINSPLHF. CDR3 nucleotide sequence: TGTGCCAGCAGCCTAAATAACAGGATTAATTCACCCCTCCACTTT.

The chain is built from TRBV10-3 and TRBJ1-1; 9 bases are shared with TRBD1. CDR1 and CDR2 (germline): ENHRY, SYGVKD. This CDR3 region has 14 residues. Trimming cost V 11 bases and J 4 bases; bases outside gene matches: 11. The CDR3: CAVKQGAFTTEAFF. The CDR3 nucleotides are TGTGCCGTAAAACAGGGGGCATTTACCACTGAAGCTTTCTTT.

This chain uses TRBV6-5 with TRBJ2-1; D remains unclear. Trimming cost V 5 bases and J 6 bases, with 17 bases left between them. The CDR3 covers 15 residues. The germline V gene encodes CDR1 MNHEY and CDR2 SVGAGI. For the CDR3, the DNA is TGTGCCAGCAGTCCATCCTCGCGGCGGTCCAATGAGCAGTTCTTC. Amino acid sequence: CASSPSSRRSNEQFF.

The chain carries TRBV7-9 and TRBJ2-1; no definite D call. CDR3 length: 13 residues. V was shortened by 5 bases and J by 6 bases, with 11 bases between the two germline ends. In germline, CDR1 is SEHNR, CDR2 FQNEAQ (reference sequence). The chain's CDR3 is CASSPRGANEQFF. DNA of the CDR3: TGTGCCAGCAGCCCCCGCGGAGCCAATGAGCAGTTCTTC.

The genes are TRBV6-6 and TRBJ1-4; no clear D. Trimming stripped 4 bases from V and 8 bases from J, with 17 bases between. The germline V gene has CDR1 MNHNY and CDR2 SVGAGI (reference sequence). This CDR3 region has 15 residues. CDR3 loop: CASSSPGNGKEKLFF. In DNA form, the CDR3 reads TGTGCCAGCAGTTCCCCGGGGAACGGGAAGGAAAAACTGTTTTTT.

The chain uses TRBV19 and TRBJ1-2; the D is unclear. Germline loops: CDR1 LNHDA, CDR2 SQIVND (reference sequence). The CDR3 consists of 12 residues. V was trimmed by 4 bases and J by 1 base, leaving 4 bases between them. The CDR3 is CASSSYNYGYTF. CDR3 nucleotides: TGTGCCAGTAGTAGTTATAACTATGGCTACACCTTC.